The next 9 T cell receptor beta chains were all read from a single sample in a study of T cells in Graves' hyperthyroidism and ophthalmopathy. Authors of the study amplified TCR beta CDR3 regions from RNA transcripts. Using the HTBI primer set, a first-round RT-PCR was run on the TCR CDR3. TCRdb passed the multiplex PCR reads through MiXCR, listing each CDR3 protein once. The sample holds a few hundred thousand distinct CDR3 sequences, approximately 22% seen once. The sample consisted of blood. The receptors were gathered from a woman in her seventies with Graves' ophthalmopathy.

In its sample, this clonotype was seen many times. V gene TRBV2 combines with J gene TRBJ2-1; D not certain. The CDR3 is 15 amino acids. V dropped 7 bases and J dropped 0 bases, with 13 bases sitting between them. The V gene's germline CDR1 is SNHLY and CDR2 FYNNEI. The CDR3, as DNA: TGTGCCAGCACAGCTATCCGAAGCTCCTACAATGAGCAGTTCTTC. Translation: CASTAIRSSYNEQFF.

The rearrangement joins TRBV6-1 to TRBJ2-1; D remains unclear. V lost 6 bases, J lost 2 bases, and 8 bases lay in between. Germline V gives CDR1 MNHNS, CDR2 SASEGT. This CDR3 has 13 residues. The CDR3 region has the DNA TGTGCCAGCAGCGTATCTGCCTACAATGAGCAGTTCTTC. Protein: CASSVSAYNEQFF.

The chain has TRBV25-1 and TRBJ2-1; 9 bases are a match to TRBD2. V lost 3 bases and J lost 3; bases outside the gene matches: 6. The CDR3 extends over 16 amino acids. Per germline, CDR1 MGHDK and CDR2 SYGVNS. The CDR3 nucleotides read TGTGCCAGCAGTGACCACCTAGCGGGAAGCTACAATGAGCAGTTCTTC. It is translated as CASSDHLAGSYNEQFF.

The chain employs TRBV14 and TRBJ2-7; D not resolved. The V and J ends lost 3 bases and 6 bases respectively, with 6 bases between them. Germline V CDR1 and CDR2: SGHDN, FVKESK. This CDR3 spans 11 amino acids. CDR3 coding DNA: TGTGCCAGCAGCCACGCATCCGAGCAGTACTTC. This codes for CASSHASEQYF. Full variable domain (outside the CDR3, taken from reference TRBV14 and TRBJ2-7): EAGVTQFPSHSVIEKGQTVTLRCDPISGHDNLYWYRRVMGKEIKFLLHFVKESKQDESGMPNNRFLAERTGGTYSTLKVQPAELEDSGVYFCASSHASEQYFGPGTRLTVT.

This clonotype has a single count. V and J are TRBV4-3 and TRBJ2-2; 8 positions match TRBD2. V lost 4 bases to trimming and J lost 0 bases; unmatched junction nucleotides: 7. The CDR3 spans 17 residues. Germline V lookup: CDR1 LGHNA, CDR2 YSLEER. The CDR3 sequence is CASSPSLAGSNTGELFF. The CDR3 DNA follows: TGCGCCAGCAGCCCGAGCTTAGCGGGATCGAACACCGGGGAGCTGTTTTTT.

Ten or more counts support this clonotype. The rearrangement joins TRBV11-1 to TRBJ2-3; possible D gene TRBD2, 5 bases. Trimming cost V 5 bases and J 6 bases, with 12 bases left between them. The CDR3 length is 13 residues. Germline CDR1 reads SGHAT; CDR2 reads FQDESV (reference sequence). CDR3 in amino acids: CASSPPWRDTQYF. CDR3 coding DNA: TGTGCCAGCAGCCCCCCCTGGAGGGATACGCAGTATTTT.

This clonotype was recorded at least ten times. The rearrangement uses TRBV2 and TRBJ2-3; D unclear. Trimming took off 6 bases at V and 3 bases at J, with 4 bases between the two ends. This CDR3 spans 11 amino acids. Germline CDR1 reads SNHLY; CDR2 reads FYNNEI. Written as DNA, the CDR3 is TGTGCCAGCAGCATTACAGATACGCAGTATTTT. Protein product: CASSITDTQYF.

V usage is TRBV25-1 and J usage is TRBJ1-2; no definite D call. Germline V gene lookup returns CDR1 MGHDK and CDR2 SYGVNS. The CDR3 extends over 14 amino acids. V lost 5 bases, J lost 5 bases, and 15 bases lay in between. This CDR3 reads CASSRDGLTYGYTF. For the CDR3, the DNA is TGTGCCAGCAGTAGAGACGGTCTCACTTATGGCTACACCTTC.

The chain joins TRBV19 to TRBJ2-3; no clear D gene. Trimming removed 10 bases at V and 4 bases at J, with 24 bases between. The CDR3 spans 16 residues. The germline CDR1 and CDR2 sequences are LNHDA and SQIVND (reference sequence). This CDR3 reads CATPSGLLGMSDTQYF. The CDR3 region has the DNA TGTGCCACCCCCTCAGGCCTCCTAGGGATGTCAGATACGCAGTATTTT.